The clone carrying this T cell receptor (beta chain) was counted a few times. Its antigen is not identified. The data stem from a study of beta chain features in type 1 diabetes. This CDR3 has 15 amino acids. Trimming took 5 bases from V and 0 from J, leaving 13 bases between them. Germline CDR1 reads SEHNR; CDR2 reads FQNEAQ (reference sequence). The study's findings and limits: Across all four CD4+ subsets, people with type 1 diabetes showed modestly shorter TCRB CDR3s. Among patients, naive, central memory and Treg TCRB repertoires appeared more similar than among healthy donors. Resolution of whether HLA type affects TCRB rearrangement was not achieved here.

The authors took one heparinised blood draw, averaging about 120 mL, from each donor. Staining for CD45RO/CCR7/CD25/CD127/CD95/CD27 allowed sorting of CD4+ naive, central memory, regulatory and stem cell-like memory cells. The study reverse transcribed the entire isolated RNA, so it sequenced expressed TCRB transcripts. Some clones are missing from TCRdb's copy, which holds only in-frame ones; the method was immunoSEQ multiplex PCR. Among about 660,000 clones listed, around 15% were seen once. The specimen was naive CD4+ T cells from blood. This sequence joins TRBV7-9 and TRBJ1-1; D is perhaps TRBD1 (6 bases). The source is a man in his late teens or twenties with type 1 diabetes. CDR3 coding DNA: TGTGCCAGCAGCCTACAGGGATCTCTGAACACTGAAGCTTTCTTT. Translating it yields CASSLQGSLNTEAFF.